This T cell receptor (beta chain) was obtained from a study of control samples from healthy donors and cancer patients. The method was immunoSEQ multiplex PCR; TCRdb's version includes in-frame clones alone and lacks a portion of them. The repertoire has roughly 69,000 clones, over 80% of them found once; the top ten carry 15% to 18%. Worth noting for this clone: Other DNA sequences from this sample encode an identical CDR3 as well.

Germline V CDR1 and CDR2: LGHDT, YNNKEL (reference sequence). This CDR3 region has 15 residues. The germline V and J ends were trimmed by 5 bases and 0 bases, with 11 bases remaining between them. This receptor was identified in a man aged 55 to 70 in good health. Specimen: blood. The chain joins TRBV3-1 (or the pseudogene TRBV3-2) to TRBJ2-1; D uncertain. The CDR3: CASSWTPSSYNEQFF. The CDR3 coding sequence is TGTGCCAGCAGCTGGACCCCCAGCTCCTACAATGAGCAGTTCTTC.